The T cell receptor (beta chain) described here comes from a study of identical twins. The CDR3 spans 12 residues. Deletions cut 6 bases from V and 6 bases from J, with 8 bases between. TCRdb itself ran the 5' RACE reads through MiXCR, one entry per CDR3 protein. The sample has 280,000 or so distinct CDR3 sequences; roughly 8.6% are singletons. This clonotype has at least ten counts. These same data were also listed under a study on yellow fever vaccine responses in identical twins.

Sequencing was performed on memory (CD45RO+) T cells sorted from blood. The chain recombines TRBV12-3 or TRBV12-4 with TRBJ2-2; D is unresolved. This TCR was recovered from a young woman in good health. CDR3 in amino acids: CASSPSSGELFF. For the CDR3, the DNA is TGTGCCAGCAGCCCGTCGTCCGGGGAGCTGTTTTTT.